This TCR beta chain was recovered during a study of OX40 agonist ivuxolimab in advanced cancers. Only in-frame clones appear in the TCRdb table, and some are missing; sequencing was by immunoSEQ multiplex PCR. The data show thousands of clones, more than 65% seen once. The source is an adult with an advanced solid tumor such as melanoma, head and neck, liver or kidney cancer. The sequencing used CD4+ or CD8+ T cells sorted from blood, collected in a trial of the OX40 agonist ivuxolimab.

This CDR3 is CASSLSGTPSPYNEQFF. Written as DNA, the CDR3 is TGTGCCAGTAGCCTATCCGGGACCCCTTCTCCCTACAATGAGCAGTTCTTC. The chain uses TRBV19 and TRBJ2-1; D may be TRBD1 or TRBD2 (5 bases each). Germline assignment: CDR1 LNHDA and CDR2 SQIVND (reference sequence). The CDR3 runs to 17 residues. V was shortened by 6 bases and J by 2 bases, with 20 bases between the two germline ends.